This is a list of T cell receptor beta chains from one sample in a study of response to subunit inactivated influenza vaccine. TCRdb reprocessed the RT-PCR reads via MiXCR and lists one record per CDR3 protein. The table records about 500,000 distinct CDR3 sequences, 16% of them present only once. Sequencing was performed on CD4+ T cells sorted from PBMCs, taken around 25 months after vaccination. All receptors come from a man between 45 and 75 years old who received an inactivated influenza vaccine. The CDR3 runs from the conserved cysteine through the conserved F or W. A D gene is named only where the DNA matches it firmly. Clone sizes are given selectively: once, few, many, or a class where the clone is expanded.

TRBJ2-2,NA,NA,TRBV20-1,CSARDGGSTGELFF,TGCAGTGCTAGAGATGGAGGGAGCACCGGGGAGCTGTTTTTT
TRBJ2-7,NA,NA,TRBV28,CASSPPQRGFDEQYF,TGTGCCAGCAGTCCCCCCCAGAGGGGATTCGACGAGCAGTACTTC
TRBJ2-7,NA,NA,TRBV6-2/TRBV6-3,CASSYQGNYEQYF,TGTGCCAGCAGTTACCAGGGAAACTACGAGCAGTACTTC
TRBJ1-6,TRBD1,NA,TRBV2,CASSEDRGINSPLHF,TGTGCCAGCAGCGAAGACAGGGGAATTAATTCACCCCTCCACTTT
TRBJ1-3,TRBD1,few,TRBV29-1,CSVDAGGSGNTIYF,TGCAGCGTGGACGCAGGGGGCTCCGGAAACACCATATATTTT
TRBJ1-4,TRBD1,NA,TRBV28,CASSLTGGADEKLFF,TGTGCCAGCAGTCTCACAGGGGGCGCAGATGAAAAACTGTTTTTT
TRBJ2-2,NA,NA,TRBV20-1,CSARRSPGELFF,TGCAGTGCTAGGCGCAGCCCCGGGGAGCTGTTTTTT
TRBJ2-7,NA,few,TRBV7-2,CASSPPLGPYEQYF,TGTGCCAGCAGCCCCCCCCTCGGGCCCTACGAGCAGTACTTC
TRBJ2-7,TRBD1,NA,TRBV4-1,CASSPGTGEGQYF,TGCGCCAGCAGCCCCGGGACAGGGGAGGGGCAGTACTTC
TRBJ2-7,NA,NA,TRBV5-1,CASSFTGGSSYEQYF,TGCGCCAGCAGTTTTACAGGTGGGAGCTCCTACGAGCAGTACTTC
TRBJ1-3,NA,few,TRBV10-3,CAITGGAGNTIYF,TGTGCCATCACAGGAGGCGCTGGAAACACCATATATTTT
TRBJ2-3,NA,NA,TRBV20-1,CSASRPGGSDTQYF,TGCAGTGCTAGTAGGCCCGGGGGTTCAGATACGCAGTATTTT
TRBJ2-2,TRBD2,few,TRBV5-1,CASSFFPGLNTGELFF,TGCGCCAGCAGCTTCTTCCCGGGACTAAACACCGGGGAGCTGTTTTTT
TRBJ2-6,NA,NA,TRBV2,CASSAKGYSGANVLTF,TGTGCCAGCAGTGCCAAAGGGTACTCTGGGGCCAACGTCCTGACTTTC
TRBJ2-4,TRBD2,NA,TRBV20-1,CSATPGLAERKNIQYF,TGCAGTGCTACCCCGGGACTAGCGGAAAGAAAAAACATTCAGTACTTC
TRBJ2-7,TRBD2,NA,TRBV28,CASSPSGRLGEQYF,TGTGCCAGCAGCCCCAGCGGGAGATTAGGCGAGCAGTACTTC
TRBJ2-2,NA,NA,TRBV23-1,CATRDGEGALNTGELFF,TGCGCCACCAGAGATGGGGAGGGGGCACTAAACACCGGGGAGCTGTTTTTT
TRBJ1-4,NA,few,TRBV7-2,CASSFIFGEKLFF,TGTGCCAGCAGCTTTATATTCGGGGAAAAACTGTTTTTT
TRBJ2-3,NA,many,TRBV6-6,CASSYYRGDTQYF,TGTGCCAGCAGTTACTACCGCGGGGATACGCAGTATTTT
TRBJ2-5,TRBD1,few,TRBV20-1,CSARGDSGETQYF,TGCAGTGCTAGAGGGGACAGTGGGGAGACCCAGTACTTC
TRBJ2-2,NA,NA,TRBV20-1,CSARRDTGELFF,TGCAGTGCTAGACGGGACACCGGGGAGCTGTTTTTT
TRBJ2-4,TRBD2,few,TRBV6-1,CASTIRLAGENIQYF,TGTGCCAGCACCATCCGACTAGCGGGAGAGAACATTCAGTACTTC
TRBJ2-1,TRBD2,NA,TRBV28,CASSFPTRGGMSYNEQFF,TGTGCCAGCAGTTTCCCCACGCGCGGGGGGATGTCCTACAATGAGCAGTTCTTC
TRBJ2-3,TRBD2,few,TRBV7-3,CASSFQREVPDTQYF,TGTGCCAGCAGCTTTCAACGGGAGGTCCCAGATACGCAGTATTTT
TRBJ2-1,TRBD1,many,TRBV20-1,CSARYYRGSNEQFF,TGCAGTGCACGATACTACAGGGGTAGCAATGAGCAGTTCTTC
TRBJ2-7,NA,many,TRBV12-3/TRBV12-4,CASSFPGRDEQYF,TGTGCCAGCAGTTTTCCCGGGCGGGACGAGCAGTACTTC
TRBJ2-3,TRBD1,NA,TRBV12-3/TRBV12-4,CASSPGTGEWFTDTQYF,TGTGCCAGCAGTCCCGGGACAGGGGAATGGTTCACAGATACGCAGTATTTT
TRBJ2-6,NA,NA,TRBV28,CASSLSQGGANVLTF,TGTGCCAGCAGTTTATCGCAGGGCGGGGCCAACGTCCTGACTTTC
TRBJ2-2,NA,many,TRBV12-3/TRBV12-4,CASIANGRDTGELFF,TGTGCCAGCATCGCGAATGGCAGGGACACCGGGGAGCTGTTTTTT
TRBJ2-7,NA,NA,TRBV20-1,CSARRGYEQYF,TGCAGTGCTAGAAGGGGCTACGAGCAGTACTTC
TRBJ2-1,NA,few,TRBV2,CASSQHTYNEQFF,TGTGCCAGCAGCCAGCATACCTACAATGAGCAGTTCTTC
TRBJ1-4,TRBD1,many,TRBV5-5,CASSLFGTGGKKLFF,TGTGCCAGCAGCTTGTTTGGGACAGGTGGAAAAAAACTGTTTTTT
TRBJ1-5,NA,NA,TRBV12-3/TRBV12-4,CASSFTDRNQPQHF,TGTGCCAGCAGTTTCACCGACCGCAATCAGCCCCAGCATTTT
TRBJ1-1,NA,many,TRBV5-1,CASRYQDRNTEAFF,TGCGCCAGCAGATACCAGGACAGGAACACTGAAGCTTTCTTT